This TCR beta chain was found in a study of shared clonotypes between healthy human individuals. Method: immunoSEQ multiplex PCR; TCRdb's copy keeps in-frame clones and lacks some. This repertoire shows about 680,000 clones, under 95% found once; its top ten account for about 24%. CD45RO-negative, CCR7-selected cells formed the naive CD8 fraction, which excluded terminally differentiated effector memory CD45RA+ cells. A note on this clone: Its antigen is not known.

Study-wide findings and caveats: Clonotype sharing among donors was expected to depend on sequencing depth.

The germline CDR1 and CDR2 sequences are WSHSY and SAAADI. This CDR3 has 14 amino acids. V lost 5 bases and J 4 bases, leaving 11 bases between the germline ends. This receptor was identified in a man aged 30 to 39 in good health. The chain combines TRBV10-2 with TRBJ2-2; D uncertain. The sequenced sample was naive CD8+ T cells sorted from blood. The CDR3 here is CASSSRTGTGELFF. The CDR3 coding sequence is TGCGCCAGCAGTTCTCGAACGGGCACCGGGGAGCTGTTTTTT.